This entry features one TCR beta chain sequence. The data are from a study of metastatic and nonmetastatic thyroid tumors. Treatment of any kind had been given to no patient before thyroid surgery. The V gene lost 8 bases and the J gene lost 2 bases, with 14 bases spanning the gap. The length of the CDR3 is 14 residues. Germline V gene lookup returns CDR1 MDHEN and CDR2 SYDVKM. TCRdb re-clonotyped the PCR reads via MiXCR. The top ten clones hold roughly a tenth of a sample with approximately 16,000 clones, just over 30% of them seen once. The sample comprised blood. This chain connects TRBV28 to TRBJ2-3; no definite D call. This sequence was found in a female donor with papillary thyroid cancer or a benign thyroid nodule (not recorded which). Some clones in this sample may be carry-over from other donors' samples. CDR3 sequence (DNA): TGTGCCAGCGGTTCAGTACATTCCACAGATACGCAGTATTTT. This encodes CASGSVHSTDTQYF. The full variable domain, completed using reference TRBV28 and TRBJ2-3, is DVKVTQSSRYLVKRTGEKVFLECVQDMDHENMFWYRQDPGLGLRLIYFSYDVKMKEKGDIPEGYSVSREKKERFSLILESASTNQTSMYLCASGSVHSTDTQYFGPGTRLTVL.